This T cell receptor (beta chain) was documented in a study of spatial heterogeneity in lung cancer. Looking at the study overall: Each unique TCR and UMI combination was seen more than ten times on average in raw reads.

This clonotype was found many times. The time point was: blood at routine non-recurrence follow-up after resection. TCRs were sequenced from unsorted whole RNA of tumor, nontumor lung or PBMC. Via MiXCR, TCRdb re-called the 5' RACE reads, giving one row per CDR3 protein. Among 95,000 to 120,000 distinct CDR3 sequences listed, about a tenth were seen once. CDR3 length: 12 amino acids. Per germline, CDR1 SGHTA and CDR2 FQGNSA. V lost 4 bases and J lost 5, with 7 bases in between. The input for sequencing was PBMCs, taken at follow-up. The chain links TRBV7-2 to TRBJ2-3; the D is unclear. This TCR was recovered from a female donor with early-stage non-small cell lung cancer. CDR3 coding DNA: TGTGCCAGCAGCTCGAGGAGAGATACGCAGTATTTT. Amino acids: CASSSRRDTQYF.